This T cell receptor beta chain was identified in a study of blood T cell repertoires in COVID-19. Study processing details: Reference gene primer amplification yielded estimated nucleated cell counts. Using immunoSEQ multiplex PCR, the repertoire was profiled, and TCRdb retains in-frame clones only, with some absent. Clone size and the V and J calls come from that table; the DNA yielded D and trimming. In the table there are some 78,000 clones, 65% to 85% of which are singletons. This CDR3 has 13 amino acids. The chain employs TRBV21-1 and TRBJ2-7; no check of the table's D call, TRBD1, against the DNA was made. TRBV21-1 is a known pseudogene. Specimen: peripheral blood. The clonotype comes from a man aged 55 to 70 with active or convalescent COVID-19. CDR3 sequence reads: CASRVRGSYEQYF. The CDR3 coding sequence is TGTGCCAGCAGGGTAAGGGGGTCCTACGAGCAGTACTTC.